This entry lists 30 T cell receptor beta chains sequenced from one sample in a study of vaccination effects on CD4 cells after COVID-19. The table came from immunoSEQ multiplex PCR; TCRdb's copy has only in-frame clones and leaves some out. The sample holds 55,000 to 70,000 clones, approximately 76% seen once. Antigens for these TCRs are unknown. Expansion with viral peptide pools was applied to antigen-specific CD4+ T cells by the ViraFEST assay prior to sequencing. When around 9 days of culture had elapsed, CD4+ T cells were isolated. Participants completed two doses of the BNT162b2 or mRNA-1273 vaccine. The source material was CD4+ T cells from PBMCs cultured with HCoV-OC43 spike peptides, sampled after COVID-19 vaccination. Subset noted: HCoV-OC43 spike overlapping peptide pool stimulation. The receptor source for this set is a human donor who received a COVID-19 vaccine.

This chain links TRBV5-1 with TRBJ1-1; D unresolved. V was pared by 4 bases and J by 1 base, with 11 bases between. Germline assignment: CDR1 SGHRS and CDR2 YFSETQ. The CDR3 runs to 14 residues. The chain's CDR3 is CASSAGPENTEAFF. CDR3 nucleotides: TGCGCCAGCAGCGCTGGACCCGAGAACACTGAAGCTTTCTTT.

The CDR3 DNA follows: TGTGCCAGCAGTCCCGGACAGGGGACCTACAATGAGCAGTTCTTC. This gives the protein CASSPGQGTYNEQFF. The chain carries TRBV7-2 and TRBJ2-1; 9 positions match TRBD1. Germline V gene data show CDR1 as SGHTA and CDR2 as FQGNSA. V gave up 6 bases and J gave up 2 bases; unmatched junction bases: 5. The CDR3 has 15 amino acids.

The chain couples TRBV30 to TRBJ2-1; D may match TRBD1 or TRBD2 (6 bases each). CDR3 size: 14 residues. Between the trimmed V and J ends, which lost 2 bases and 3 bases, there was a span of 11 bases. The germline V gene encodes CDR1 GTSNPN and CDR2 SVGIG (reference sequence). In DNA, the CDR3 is TGTGCCTGGAGTAGGGGGGAATACTACAATGAGCAGTTCTTC. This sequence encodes CAWSRGEYYNEQFF.

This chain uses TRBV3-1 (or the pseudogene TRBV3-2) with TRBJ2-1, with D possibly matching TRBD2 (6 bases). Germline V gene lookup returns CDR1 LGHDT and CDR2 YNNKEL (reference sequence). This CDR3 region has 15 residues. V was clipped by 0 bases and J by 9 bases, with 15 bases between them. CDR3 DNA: TGTGCCAGCAGCCAAGATCCCTCCCGGGGAGGTGAGCAGTTCTTC. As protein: CASSQDPSRGGEQFF.

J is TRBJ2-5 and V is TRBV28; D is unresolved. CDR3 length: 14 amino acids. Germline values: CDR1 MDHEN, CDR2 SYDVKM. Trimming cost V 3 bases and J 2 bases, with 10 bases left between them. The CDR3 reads CASSLTSPQETQYF. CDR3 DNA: TGTGCCAGCAGTTTGACGAGCCCGCAAGAGACCCAGTACTTC.

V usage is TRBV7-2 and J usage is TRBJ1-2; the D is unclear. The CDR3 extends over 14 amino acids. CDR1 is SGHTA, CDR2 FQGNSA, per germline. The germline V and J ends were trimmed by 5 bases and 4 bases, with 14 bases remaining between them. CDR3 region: CASSPASGSYGYTF. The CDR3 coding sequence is TGTGCCAGCAGCCCAGCGTCGGGCAGCTATGGCTACACCTTC. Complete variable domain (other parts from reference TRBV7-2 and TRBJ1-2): GAGVSQSPSNKVTEKGKDVELRCDPISGHTALYWYRQSLGQGLEFLIYFQGNSAPDKSGLPSDRFSAERTGGSVSTLTIQRTQQEDSAVYLCASSPASGSYGYTFGSGTRLTVV.

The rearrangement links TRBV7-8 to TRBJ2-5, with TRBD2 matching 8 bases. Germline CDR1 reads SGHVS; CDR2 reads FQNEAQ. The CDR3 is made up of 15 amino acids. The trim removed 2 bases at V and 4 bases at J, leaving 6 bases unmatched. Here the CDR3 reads CASSLRRGVGETQYF. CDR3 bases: TGTGCCAGCAGCTTACGGCGGGGGGTTGGAGAGACCCAGTACTTC.

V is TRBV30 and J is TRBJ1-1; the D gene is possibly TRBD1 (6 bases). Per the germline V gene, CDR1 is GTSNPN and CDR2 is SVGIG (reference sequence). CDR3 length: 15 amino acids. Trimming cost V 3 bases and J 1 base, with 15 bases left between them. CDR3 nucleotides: TGTGCCTGGAGACGAACAGGGACGTGGAACACTGAAGCTTTCTTT. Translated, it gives CAWRRTGTWNTEAFF.

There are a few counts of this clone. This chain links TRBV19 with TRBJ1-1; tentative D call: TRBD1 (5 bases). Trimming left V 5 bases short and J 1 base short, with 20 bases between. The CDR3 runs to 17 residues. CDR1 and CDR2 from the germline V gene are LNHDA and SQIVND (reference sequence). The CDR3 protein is CASSPVDKRFQNTEAFF. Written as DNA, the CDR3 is TGTGCCAGTAGTCCAGTGGACAAGCGGTTCCAGAACACTGAAGCTTTCTTT.

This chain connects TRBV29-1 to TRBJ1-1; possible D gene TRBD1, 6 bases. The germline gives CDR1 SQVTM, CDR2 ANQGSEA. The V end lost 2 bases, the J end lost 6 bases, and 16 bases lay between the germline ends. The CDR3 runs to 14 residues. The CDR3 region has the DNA TGCAGCGTTGAAAGGGGCAGGGGAGCCGCTGAAGCTTTCTTT. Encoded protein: CSVERGRGAAEAFF.

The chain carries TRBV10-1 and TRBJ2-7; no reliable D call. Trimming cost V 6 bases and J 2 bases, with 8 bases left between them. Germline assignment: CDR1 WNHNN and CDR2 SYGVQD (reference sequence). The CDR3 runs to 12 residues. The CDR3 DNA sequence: TGCGCCAGCAGCCCGTTGACCTACGAGCAGTACGTC. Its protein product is CASSPLTYEQYV.

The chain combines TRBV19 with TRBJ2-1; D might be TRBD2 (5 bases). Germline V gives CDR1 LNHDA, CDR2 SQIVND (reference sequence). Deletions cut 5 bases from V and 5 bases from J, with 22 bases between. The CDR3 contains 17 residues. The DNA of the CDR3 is TGTGCCAGTAGTTCCACTTATAGCGTGGGAAGGAACAATGAGCAGTTCTTC. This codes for CASSSTYSVGRNNEQFF.

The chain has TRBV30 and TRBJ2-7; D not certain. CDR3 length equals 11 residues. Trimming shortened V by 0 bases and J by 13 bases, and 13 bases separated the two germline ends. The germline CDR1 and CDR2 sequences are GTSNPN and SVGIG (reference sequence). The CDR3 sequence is CAWSVGARKYV. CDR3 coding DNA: TGTGCCTGGAGTGTAGGAGCCCGAAAATACGTC.

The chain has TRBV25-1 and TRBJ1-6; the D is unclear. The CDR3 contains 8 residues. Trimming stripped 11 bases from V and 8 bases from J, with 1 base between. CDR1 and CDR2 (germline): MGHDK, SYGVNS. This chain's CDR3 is CADSPLHF. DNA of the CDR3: TGTGCCGATTCACCCCTCCACTTT. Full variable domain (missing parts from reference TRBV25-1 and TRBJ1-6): EADIYQTPRYLVIGTGKKITLECSQTMGHDKMYWYQQDPGMELHLIHYSYGVNSTEKGDLSSESTVSRIRTEHFPLTLESARPSHTSQYLCADSPLHFGNGTRLTVT.

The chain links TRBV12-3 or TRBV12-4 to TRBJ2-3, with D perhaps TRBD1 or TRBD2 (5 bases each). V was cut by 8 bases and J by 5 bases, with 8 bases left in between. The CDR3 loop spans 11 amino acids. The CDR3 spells CASVGRDTQYF. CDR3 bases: TGTGCCAGCGTGGGACGAGATACGCAGTATTTT.

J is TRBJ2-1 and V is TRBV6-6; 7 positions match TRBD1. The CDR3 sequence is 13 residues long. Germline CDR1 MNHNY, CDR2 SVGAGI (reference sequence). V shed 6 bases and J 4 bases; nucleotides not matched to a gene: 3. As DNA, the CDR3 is TGTGCCAGCAGCAGGGACAGTTACAATGAGCAGTTCTTC. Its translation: CASSRDSYNEQFF.

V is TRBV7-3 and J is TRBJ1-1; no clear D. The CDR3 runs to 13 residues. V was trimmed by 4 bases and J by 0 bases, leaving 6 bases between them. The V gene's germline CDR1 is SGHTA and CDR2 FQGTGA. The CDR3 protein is CASSWAMNTEAFF. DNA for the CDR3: TGTGCCAGCAGCTGGGCCATGAACACTGAAGCTTTCTTT. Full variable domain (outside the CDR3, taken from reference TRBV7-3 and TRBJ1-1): GAGVSQTPSNKVTEKGKYVELRCDPISGHTALYWYRQSLGQGPEFLIYFQGTGAADDSGLPNDRFFAVRPEGSVSTLKIQRTERGDSAVYLCASSWAMNTEAFFGQGTRLTVV.

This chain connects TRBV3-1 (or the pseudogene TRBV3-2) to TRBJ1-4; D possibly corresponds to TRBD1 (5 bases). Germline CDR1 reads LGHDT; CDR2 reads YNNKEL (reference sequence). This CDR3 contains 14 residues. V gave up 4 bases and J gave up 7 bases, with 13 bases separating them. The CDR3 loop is CASSRRQSIEKLFF. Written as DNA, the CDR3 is TGTGCCAGCAGCCGGAGACAGTCGATTGAAAAACTGTTTTTT.

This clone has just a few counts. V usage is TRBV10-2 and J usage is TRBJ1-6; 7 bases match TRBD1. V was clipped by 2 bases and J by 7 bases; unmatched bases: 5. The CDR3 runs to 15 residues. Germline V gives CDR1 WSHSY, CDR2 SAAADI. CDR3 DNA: TGCGCCAGCAGTGAGCTCCGGGACAGCAATTCACCCCTCCACTTT. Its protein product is CASSELRDSNSPLHF.

CDR3 protein: CASSSGSSGFQPQHF. DNA for the CDR3: TGTGCCAGCAGTTCGGGGTCTTCCGGTTTTCAGCCCCAGCATTTT. The chain uses TRBV6-2 or TRBV6-3 and TRBJ1-5; D unclear. The CDR3 length is 15 residues. Trimming left V 4 bases short and J 6 bases short, with 16 bases between. The germline V gene encodes CDR1 MNHEY and CDR2 SVGEGT.

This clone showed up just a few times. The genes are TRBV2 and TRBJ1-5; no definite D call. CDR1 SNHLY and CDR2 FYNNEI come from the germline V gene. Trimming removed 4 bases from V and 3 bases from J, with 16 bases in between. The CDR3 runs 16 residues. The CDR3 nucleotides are TGTGCCAGCAGTGTTTGGGCCAGCAACTTCAATCAGCCCCAGCATTTT. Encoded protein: CASSVWASNFNQPQHF.

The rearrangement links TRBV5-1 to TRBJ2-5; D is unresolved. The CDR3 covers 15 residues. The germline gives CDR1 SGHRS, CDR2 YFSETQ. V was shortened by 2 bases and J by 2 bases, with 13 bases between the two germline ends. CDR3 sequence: CASSFLAVGQETQYF. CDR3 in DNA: TGCGCCAGCAGCTTCTTGGCAGTGGGACAAGAGACCCAGTACTTC.

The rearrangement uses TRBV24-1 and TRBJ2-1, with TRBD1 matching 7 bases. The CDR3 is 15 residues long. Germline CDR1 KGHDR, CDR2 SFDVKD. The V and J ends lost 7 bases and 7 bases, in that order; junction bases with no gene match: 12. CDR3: CATSPSRTGRNEQFF. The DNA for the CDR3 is TGTGCCACCAGCCCCAGCCGGACAGGTCGGAATGAGCAGTTCTTC.

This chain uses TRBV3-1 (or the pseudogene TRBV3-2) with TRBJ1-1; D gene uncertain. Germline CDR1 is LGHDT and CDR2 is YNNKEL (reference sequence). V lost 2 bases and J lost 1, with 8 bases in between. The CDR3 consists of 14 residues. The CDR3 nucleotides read TGTGCCAGCAGCCAACTAGGACCGAACACTGAAGCTTTCTTT. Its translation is CASSQLGPNTEAFF.

The CDR3 protein is CASSYGDTQPQHF. The DNA for the CDR3 is TGTGCCAGCAGTTACGGGGATACTCAGCCCCAGCATTTT. The gene calls are TRBV6-2 or TRBV6-3 and TRBJ1-5; D uncertain. This CDR3 spans 13 amino acids. CDR1 and CDR2 (germline): MNHEY, SVGEGT. The V end lost 2 bases, the J end lost 6 bases, and 8 bases lay between the germline ends.

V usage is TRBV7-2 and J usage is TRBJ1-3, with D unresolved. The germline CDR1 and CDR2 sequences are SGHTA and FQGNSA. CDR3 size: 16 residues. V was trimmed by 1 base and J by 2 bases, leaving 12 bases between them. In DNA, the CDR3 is TGTGCCAGCAGCTTAGTGGCCTCGGCCCCTGGAAACACCATATATTTT. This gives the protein CASSLVASAPGNTIYF. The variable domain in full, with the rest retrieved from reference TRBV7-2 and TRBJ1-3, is GAGVSQSPSNKVTEKGKDVELRCDPISGHTALYWYRQSLGQGLEFLIYFQGNSAPDKSGLPSDRFSAERTGGSVSTLTIQRTQQEDSAVYLCASSLVASAPGNTIYFGEGSWLTVV.

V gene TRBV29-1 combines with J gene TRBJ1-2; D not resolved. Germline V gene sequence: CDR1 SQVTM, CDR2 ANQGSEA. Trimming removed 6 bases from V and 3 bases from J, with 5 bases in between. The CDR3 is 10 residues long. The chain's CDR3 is CSVYDYGYTF. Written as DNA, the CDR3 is TGCAGCGTGTACGACTATGGCTACACCTTC.

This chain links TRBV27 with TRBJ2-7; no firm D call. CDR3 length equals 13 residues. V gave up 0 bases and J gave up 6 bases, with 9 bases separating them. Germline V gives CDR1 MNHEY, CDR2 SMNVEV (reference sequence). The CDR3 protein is CASSLSYDGEQYV. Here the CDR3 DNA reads TGTGCCAGCAGTTTATCTTACGACGGCGAGCAGTACGTC.

This chain's CDR3 is CASSPGGGRGAYGYTF. In nucleotides, the CDR3 is TGTGCCAGCTCCCCTGGGGGAGGTCGAGGGGCCTATGGCTACACCTTC. The chain combines TRBV18 with TRBJ1-2; a possible D gene is TRBD1 (5 bases). Germline loops: CDR1 KGHSH, CDR2 LQKENI. CDR3 size: 16 residues. Trimming pared 6 bases from V and 4 bases from J, leaving 21 bases between.

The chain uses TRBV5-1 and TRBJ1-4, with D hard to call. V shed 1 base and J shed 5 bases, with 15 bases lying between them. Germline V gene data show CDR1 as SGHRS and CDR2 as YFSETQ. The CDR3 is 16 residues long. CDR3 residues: CASSLISPAVNEKLFF. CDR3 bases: TGCGCCAGCAGCTTGATTTCTCCGGCCGTAAATGAAAAACTGTTTTTT.